The T cell receptor (beta chain) under discussion was sequenced for a study of human T cells and chemical hapten exposure. Background on the study: Sensitizing treatment utilized 2% DPC over a 2 cm by 2 cm portion of upper inner arm skin.

One entry per CDR3 protein, called by TCRdb with MiXCR from the RACE reads. The sample holds about 92,000 distinct CDR3 sequences, around 9.6% seen once. This CDR3 is 12 amino acids long. In germline, CDR1 is SGHAT, CDR2 FQNNGV. Trimming took 6 bases from V and 7 from J; bases not matched to a gene: 3. This sample's time point: pre-sensitization, week 0. Treatment denoted: therapeutic diphenylcyclopropenone sensitization with weekly scalp DPC. The authors extracted total RNA from unfractionated whole blood. Study conclusions and caveats: Alopecia was present in the donors, so their immune response may differ from healthy people's.

This clonotype occurred a few times. Its target is unknown. The chain has TRBV11-2 and TRBJ2-4; 7 nucleotides agree with TRBD2. This TCR came from a woman aged 40 to 50 with alopecia areata. Some clones in this sample may be carry-over from other donors' samples. Sequences were derived from whole blood, sampled in connection with sensitization to the hapten diphenylcyclopropenone (DPC). This CDR3 reads CASRHSGNIQYF. CDR3 DNA: TGTGCCAGCAGACATAGCGGGAACATTCAGTACTTC.